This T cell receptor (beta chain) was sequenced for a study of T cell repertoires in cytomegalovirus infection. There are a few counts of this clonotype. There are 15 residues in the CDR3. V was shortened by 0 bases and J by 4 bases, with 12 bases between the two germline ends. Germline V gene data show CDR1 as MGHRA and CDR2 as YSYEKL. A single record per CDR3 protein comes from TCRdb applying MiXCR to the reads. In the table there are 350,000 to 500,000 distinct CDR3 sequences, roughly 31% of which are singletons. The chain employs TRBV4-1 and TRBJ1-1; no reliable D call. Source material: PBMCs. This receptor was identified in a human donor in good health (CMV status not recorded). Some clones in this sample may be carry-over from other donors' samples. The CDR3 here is CASSQEYSFGTEAFF. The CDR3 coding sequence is TGCGCCAGCAGCCAAGAATATTCTTTTGGCACTGAAGCTTTCTTT.